The 2 T cell receptor beta chains presented below share a single source sample, sequenced in a study of response to subunit inactivated influenza vaccine. TCRdb itself ran the RT-PCR reads through MiXCR, one entry per CDR3 protein. The table records about 650,000 distinct CDR3 sequences, approximately 14% of them present only once. The sequenced sample was PBMCs from blood, obtained 14 days before vaccination. The receptors were gathered from a man in his fifties who received an inactivated influenza vaccine.

This clonotype was found a few times. The gene calls are TRBV28 and TRBJ2-3; D remains ambiguous. The CDR3 contains 12 residues. Germline V gene lookup returns CDR1 MDHEN and CDR2 SYDVKM. V dropped 8 bases and J dropped 9 bases, with 15 bases sitting between them. CDR3 in amino acids: CASPNLEETQYF. The CDR3 DNA sequence: TGTGCCAGCCCCAATCTGGAAGAGACGCAGTATTTT.

V usage is TRBV6-5 and J usage is TRBJ1-4; TRBD1 matches 9 bases. The V gene end was trimmed by 2 bases and the J gene end by 5 bases; junction bases not matched to a gene: 12. The length of the CDR3 is 18 residues. Germline V gives CDR1 MNHEY, CDR2 SVGAGI. The CDR3 bases are TGTGCCAGCAGTTACCGGGGGGGGACAGGGAGTGGAAATGAAAAACTGTTTTTT. It yields the protein CASSYRGGTGSGNEKLFF.